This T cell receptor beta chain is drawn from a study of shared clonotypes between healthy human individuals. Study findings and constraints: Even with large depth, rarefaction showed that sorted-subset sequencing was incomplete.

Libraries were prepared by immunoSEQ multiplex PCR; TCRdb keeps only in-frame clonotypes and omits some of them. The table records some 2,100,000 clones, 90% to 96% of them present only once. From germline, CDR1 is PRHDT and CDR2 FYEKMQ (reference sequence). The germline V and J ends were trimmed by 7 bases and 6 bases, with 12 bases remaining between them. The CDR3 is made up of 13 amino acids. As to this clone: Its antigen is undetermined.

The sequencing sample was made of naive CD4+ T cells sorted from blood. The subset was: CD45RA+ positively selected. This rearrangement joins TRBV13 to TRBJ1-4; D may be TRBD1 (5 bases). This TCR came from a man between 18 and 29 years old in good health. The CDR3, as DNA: TGTGCCAGCACACGGGACCGGGATGAAAAACTGTTTTTT. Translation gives CASTRDRDEKLFF.